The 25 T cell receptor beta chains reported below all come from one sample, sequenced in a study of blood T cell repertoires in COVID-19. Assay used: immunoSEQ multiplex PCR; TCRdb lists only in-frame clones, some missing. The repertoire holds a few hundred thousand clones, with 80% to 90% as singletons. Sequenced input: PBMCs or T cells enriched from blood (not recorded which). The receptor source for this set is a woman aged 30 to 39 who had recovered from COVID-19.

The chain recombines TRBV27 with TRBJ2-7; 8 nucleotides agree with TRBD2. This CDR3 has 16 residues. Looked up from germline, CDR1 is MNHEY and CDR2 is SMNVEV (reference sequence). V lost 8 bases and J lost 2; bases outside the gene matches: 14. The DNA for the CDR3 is TGTGCCAGCCAACGGGGGATTACTAGCGGAACCTACGAGCAGTACTTC. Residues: CASQRGITSGTYEQYF.

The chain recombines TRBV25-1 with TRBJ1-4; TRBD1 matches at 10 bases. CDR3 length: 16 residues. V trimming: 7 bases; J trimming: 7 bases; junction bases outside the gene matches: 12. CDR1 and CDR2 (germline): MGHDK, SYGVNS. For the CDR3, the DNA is TGTGCCAGCACCATACTATCTGGACAGGGGGTTGAAAAACTGTTTTTT. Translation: CASTILSGQGVEKLFF.

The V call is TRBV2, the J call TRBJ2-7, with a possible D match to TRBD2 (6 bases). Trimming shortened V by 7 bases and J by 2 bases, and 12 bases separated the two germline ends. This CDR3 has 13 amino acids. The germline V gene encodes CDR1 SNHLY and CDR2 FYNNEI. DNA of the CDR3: TGTGCCAGCACCCGGGACTTCGCCTACGAGCAGTACTTC. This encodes CASTRDFAYEQYF.

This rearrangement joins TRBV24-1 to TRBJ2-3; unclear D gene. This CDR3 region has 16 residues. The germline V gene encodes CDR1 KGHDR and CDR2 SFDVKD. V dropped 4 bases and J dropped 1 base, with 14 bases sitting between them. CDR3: CATSDLTFGGTDTQYF. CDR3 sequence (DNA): TGTGCCACCAGTGACTTAACCTTTGGAGGCACAGATACGCAGTATTTT.

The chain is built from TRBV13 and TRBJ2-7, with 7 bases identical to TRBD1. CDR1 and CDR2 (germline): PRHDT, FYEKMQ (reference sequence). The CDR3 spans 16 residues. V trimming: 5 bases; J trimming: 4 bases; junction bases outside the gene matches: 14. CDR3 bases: TGTGCCAGCAGCCTCCCGGGACAGCGAGGGGTTTACGAGCAGTACTTC. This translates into CASSLPGQRGVYEQYF.

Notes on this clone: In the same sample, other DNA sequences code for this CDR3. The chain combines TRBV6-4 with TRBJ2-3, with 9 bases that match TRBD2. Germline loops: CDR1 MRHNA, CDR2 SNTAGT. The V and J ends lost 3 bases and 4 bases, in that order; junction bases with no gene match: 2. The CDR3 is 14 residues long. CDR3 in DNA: TGTGCCAGCAGTGAGCGGGGGGGCCCAGATACGCAGTATTTT. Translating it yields CASSERGGPDTQYF.

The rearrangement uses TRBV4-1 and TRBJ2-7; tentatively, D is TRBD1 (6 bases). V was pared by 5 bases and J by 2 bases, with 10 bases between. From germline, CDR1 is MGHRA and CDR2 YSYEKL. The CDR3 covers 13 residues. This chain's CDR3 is CASSNTGPYEQYF. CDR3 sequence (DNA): TGCGCCAGCAGCAATACAGGGCCCTACGAGCAGTACTTC.

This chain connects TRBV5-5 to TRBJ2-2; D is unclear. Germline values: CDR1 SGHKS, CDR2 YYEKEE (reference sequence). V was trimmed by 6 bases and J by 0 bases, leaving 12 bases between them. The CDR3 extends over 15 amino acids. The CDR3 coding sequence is TGTGCCAGCATGCATGCTTCGGCGAACACCGGGGAGCTGTTTTTT. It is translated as CASMHASANTGELFF.

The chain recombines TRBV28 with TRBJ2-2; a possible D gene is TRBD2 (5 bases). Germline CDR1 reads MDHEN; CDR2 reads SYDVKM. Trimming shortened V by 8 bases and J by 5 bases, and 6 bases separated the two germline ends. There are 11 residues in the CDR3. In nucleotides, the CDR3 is TGTGCCAGCTGGAGGACCGGGGAGCTGTTTTTT. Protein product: CASWRTGELFF. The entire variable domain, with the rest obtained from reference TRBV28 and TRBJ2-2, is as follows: DVKVTQSSRYLVKRTGEKVFLECVQDMDHENMFWYRQDPGLGLRLIYFSYDVKMKEKGDIPEGYSVSREKKERFSLILESASTNQTSMYLCASWRTGELFFGEGSRLTVL.

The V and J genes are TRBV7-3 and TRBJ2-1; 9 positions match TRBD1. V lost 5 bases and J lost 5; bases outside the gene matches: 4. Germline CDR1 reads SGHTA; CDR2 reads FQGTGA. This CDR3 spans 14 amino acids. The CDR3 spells CASSRYRGHNEQFF. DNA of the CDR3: TGTGCCAGCAGCCGTTACAGGGGGCACAATGAGCAGTTCTTC.

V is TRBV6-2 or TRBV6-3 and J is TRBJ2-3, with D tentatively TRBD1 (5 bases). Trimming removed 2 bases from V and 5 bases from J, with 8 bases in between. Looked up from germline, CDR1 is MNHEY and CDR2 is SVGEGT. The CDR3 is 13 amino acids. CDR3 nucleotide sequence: TGTGCCAGCAGTTACAGGGGAAGAGATACGCAGTATTTT. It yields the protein CASSYRGRDTQYF.

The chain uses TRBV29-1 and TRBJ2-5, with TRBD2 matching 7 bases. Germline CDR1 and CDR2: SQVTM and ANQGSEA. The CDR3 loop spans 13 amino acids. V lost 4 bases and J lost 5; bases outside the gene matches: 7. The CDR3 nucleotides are TGCAGCGTTGCTGGACTCGGGGGGGAGACCCAGTACTTC. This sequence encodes CSVAGLGGETQYF.

The CDR3 loop reads CASPEGDTQYF. The CDR3 bases are TGTGCCAGCCCGGAGGGAGATACGCAGTATTTT. The chain employs TRBV7-9 and TRBJ2-3, with D possibly TRBD2 on 6 matching bases. This CDR3 region has 11 residues. V was shortened by 8 bases and J by 5 bases, with 8 bases between the two germline ends. Per the germline V gene, CDR1 is SEHNR and CDR2 is FQNEAQ (reference sequence).

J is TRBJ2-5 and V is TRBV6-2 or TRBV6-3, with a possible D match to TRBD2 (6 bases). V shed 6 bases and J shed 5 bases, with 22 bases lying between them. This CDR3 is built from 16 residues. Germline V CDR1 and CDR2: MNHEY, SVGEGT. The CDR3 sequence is CASSLGPGVSEETQYF. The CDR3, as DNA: TGTGCCAGCAGCCTAGGACCGGGAGTTTCGGAGGAGACCCAGTACTTC.

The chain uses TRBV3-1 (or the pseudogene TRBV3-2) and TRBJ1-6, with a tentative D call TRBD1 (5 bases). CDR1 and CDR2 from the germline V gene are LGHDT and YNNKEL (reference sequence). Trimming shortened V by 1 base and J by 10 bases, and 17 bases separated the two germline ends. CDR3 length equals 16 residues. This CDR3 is CASSQGSSGRGSPLHF. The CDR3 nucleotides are TGTGCCAGCAGCCAAGGGTCTTCGGGACGGGGGTCACCCCTCCACTTT.

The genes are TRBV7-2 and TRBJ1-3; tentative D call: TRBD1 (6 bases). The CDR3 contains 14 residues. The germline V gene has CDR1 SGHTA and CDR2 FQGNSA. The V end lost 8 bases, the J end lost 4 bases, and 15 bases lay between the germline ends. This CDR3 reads CASALGASGNTIYF. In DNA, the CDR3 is TGTGCCAGCGCCTTGGGGGCCAGCGGAAACACCATATATTTT.

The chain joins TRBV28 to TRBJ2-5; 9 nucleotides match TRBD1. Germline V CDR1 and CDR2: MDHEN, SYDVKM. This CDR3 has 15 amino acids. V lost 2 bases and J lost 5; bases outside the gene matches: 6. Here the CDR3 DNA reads TGTGCCAGCAGTTTAGCGGGACAGGGTGGCGAGACCCAGTACTTC. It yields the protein CASSLAGQGGETQYF.

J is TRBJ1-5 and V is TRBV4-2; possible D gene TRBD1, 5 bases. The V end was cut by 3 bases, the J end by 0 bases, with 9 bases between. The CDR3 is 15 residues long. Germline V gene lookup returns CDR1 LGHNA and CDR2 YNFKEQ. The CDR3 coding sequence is TGTGCCAGCAGCCAGGACATCAGTAGCAATCAGCCCCAGCATTTT. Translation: CASSQDISSNQPQHF.

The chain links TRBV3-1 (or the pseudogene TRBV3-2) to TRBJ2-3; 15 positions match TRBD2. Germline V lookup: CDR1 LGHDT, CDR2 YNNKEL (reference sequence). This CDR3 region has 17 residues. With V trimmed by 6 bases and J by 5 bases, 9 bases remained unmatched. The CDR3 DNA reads TGTGCCAGCAGTCCCGGACTAGCGGGGGGGCCGGGAGATACGCAGTATTTT. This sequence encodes CASSPGLAGGPGDTQYF.

The DNA for the CDR3 is TGTGCCAGCAGTAATAGGGGGCGAGGGACTGAAGCTTTCTTT. This gives the protein CASSNRGRGTEAFF. The chain uses TRBV5-5 and TRBJ1-1; 7 positions match TRBD1. This CDR3 comprises 14 residues. Germline V gene sequence: CDR1 SGHKS, CDR2 YYEKEE (reference sequence). The trim removed 5 bases at V and 5 bases at J, leaving 9 bases unmatched.

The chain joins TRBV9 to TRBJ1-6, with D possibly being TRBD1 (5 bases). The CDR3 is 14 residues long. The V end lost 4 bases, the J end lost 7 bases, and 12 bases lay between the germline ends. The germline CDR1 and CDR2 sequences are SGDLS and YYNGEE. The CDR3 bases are TGTGCCAGCAGCCACCGGGGGAACAATTCACCCCTCCACTTT. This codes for CASSHRGNNSPLHF.

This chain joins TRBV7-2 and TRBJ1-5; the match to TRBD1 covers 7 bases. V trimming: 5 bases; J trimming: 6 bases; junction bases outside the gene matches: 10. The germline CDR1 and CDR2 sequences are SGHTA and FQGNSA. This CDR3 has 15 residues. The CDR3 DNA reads TGTGCCAGCAGCCCTCAGACAGGGACGCCTCAGCCCCAGCATTTT. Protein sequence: CASSPQTGTPQPQHF. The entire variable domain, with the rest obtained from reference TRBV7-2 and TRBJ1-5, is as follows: GAGVSQSPSNKVTEKGKDVELRCDPISGHTALYWYRQSLGQGLEFLIYFQGNSAPDKSGLPSDRFSAERTGGSVSTLTIQRTQQEDSAVYLCASSPQTGTPQPQHFGDGTRLSIL.

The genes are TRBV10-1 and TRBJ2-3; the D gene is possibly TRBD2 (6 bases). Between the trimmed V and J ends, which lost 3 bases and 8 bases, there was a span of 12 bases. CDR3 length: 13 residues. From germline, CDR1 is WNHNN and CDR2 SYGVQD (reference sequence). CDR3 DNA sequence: TGCGCCAGCAGTGACGGGGGATCGGGTACGCAGTATTTT. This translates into CASSDGGSGTQYF.

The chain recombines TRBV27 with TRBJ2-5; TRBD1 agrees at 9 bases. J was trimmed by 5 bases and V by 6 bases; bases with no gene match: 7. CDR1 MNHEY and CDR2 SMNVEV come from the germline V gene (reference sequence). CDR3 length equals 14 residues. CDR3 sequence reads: CASRQGQGPETQYF. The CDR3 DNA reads TGTGCCAGCAGGCAGGGACAGGGCCCGGAGACCCAGTACTTC.

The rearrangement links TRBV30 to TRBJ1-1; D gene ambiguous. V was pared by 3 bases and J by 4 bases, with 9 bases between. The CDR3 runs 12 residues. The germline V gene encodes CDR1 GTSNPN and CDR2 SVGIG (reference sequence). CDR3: CAWRDTGTEAFF. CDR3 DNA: TGTGCCTGGAGAGATACGGGCACTGAAGCTTTCTTT.